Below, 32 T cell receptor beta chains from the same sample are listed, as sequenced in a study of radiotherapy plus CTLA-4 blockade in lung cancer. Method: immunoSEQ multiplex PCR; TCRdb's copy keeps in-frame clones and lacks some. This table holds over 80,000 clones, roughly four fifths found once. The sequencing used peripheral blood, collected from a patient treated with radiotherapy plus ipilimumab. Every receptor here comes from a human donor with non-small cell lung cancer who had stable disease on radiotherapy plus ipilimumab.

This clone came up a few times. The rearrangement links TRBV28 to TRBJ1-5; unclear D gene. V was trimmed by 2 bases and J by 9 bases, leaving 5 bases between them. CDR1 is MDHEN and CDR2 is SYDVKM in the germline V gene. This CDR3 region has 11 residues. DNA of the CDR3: TGTGCCAGCAGTTTAGTAGGGCCCCAGCATTTT. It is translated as CASSLVGPQHF.

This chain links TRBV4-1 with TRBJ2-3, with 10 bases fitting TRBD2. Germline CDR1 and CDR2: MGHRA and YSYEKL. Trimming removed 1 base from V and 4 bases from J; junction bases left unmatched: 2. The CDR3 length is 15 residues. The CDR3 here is CASSQALAGADTQYF. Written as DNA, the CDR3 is TGCGCCAGCAGCCAAGCCCTAGCGGGAGCAGATACGCAGTATTTT.

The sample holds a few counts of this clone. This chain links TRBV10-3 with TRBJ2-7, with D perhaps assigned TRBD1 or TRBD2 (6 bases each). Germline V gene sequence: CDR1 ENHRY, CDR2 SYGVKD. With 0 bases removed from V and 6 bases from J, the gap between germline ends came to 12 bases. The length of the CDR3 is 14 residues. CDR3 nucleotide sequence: TGTGCCATCAGTGAGTCGGGGGGCCCACCCGAGCAGTACTTC. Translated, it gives CAISESGGPPEQYF.

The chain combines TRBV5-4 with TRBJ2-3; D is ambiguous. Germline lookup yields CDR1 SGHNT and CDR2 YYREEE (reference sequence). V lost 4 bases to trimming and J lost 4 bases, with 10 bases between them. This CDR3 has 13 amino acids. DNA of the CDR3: TGTGCCAGCAGCCCCCCCGAGTCAGATACGCAGTATTTT. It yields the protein CASSPPESDTQYF.

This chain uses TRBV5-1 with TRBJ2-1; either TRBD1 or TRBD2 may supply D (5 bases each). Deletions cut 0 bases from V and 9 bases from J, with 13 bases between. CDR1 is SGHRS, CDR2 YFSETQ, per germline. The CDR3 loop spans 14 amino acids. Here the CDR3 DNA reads TGCGCCAGCAGCTTGGCCGGGACCCGAGGTGAGCAGTTCTTC. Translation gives CASSLAGTRGEQFF.

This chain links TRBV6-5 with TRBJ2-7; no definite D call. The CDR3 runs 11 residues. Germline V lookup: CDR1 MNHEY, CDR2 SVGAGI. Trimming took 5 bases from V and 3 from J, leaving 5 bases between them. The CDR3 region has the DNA TGTGCCAGCAGTGAGATCTACGAGCAGTACTTC. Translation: CASSEIYEQYF.

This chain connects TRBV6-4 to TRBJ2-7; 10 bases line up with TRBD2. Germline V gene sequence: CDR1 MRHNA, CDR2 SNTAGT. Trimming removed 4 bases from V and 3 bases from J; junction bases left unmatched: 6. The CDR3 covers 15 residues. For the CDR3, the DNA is TGTGCCAGCAGTGTTTTAGCGGGGGGCGACTACGAGCAGTACTTC. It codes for CASSVLAGGDYEQYF.

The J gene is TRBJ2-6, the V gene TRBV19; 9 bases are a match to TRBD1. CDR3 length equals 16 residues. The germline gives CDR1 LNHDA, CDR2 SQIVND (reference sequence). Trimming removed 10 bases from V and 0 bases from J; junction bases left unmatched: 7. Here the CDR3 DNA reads TGTGCCACCCGGACAGGGGCAGTCTCTGGGGCCAACGTCCTGACTTTC. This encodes CATRTGAVSGANVLTF.

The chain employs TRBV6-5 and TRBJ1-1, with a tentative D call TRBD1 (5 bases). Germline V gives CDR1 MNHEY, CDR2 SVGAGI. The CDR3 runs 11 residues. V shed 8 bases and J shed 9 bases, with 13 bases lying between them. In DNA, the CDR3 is TGTGCCAGCCTAAAGGGGACGAAAGCTTTCTTT. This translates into CASLKGTKAFF.

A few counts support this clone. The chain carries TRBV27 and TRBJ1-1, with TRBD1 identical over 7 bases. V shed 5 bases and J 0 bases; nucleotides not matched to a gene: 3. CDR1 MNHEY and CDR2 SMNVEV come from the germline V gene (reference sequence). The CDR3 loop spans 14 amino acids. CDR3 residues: CASSPTGMNTEAFF. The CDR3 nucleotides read TGTGCCAGCAGTCCGACAGGGATGAACACTGAAGCTTTCTTT.

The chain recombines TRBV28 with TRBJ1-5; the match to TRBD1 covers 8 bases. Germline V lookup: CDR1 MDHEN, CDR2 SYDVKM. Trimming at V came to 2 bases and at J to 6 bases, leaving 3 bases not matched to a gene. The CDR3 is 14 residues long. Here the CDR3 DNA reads TGTGCCAGCAGTTTAGCAGGGGGCGGTCAGCCCCAGCATTTT. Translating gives CASSLAGGGQPQHF.

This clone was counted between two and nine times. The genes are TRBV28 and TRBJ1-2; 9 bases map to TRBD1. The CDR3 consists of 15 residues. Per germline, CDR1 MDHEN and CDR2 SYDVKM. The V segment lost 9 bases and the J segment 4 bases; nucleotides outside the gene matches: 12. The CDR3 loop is CASEGQGGWGYGYTF. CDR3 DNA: TGTGCCAGTGAGGGACAGGGAGGTTGGGGCTATGGCTACACCTTC.

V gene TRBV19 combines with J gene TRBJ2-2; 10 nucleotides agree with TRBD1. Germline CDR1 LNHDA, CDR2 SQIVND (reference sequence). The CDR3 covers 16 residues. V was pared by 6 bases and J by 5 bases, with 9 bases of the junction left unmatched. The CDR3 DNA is TGTGCCAGTAGGAGGACAGGGGGGAGAGGGACCGGGGAGCTGTTTTTT. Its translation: CASRRTGGRGTGELFF.

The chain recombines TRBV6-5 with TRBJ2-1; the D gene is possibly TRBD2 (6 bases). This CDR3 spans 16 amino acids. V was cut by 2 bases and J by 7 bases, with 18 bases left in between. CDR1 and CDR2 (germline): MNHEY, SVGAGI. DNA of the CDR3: TGTGCCAGCAGTTACGGGGTCGGGAGAGAACGGAATGAGCAGTTCTTC. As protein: CASSYGVGRERNEQFF.

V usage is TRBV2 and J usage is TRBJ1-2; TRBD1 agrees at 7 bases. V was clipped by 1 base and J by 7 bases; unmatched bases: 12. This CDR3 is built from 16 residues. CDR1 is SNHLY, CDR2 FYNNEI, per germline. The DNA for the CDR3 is TGTGCCAGCAGTGAAGAGGCTAGGGGACAGATGAGTGGCTACACCTTC. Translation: CASSEEARGQMSGYTF.

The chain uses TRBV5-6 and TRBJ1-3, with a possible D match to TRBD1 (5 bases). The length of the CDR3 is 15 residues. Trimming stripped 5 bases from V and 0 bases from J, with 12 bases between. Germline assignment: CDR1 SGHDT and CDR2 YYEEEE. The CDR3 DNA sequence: TGTGCCAGCAGGCTCCGGGGCACCTCTGGAAACACCATATATTTT. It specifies CASRLRGTSGNTIYF.

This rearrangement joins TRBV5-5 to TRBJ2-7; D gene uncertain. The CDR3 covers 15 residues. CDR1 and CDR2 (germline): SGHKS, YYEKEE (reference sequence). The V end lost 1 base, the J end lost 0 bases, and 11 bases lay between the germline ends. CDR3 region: CASSLSVGFSYEQYF. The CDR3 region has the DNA TGTGCCAGCAGCTTGTCTGTAGGGTTCTCCTACGAGCAGTACTTC.

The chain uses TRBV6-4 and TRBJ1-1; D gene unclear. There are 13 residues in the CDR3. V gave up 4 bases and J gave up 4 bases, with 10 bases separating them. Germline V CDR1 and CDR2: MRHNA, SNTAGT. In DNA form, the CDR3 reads TGTGCCAGCAGTGCACTACGTGGCACTGAAGCTTTCTTT. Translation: CASSALRGTEAFF.

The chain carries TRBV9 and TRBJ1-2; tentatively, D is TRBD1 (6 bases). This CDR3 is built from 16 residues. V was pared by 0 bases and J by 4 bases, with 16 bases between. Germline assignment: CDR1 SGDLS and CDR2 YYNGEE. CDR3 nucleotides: TGTGCCAGCAGCGTAGACAGGGAAGTTAATGCCTATGGCTACACCTTC. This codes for CASSVDREVNAYGYTF.

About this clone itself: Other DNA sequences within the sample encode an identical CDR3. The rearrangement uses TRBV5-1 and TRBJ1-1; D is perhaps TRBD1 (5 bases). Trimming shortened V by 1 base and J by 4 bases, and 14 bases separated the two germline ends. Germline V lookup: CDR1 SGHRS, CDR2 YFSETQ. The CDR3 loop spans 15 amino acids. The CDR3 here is CASSLFGGRSTEAFF. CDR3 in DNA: TGCGCCAGCAGCTTGTTCGGGGGTCGGAGCACTGAAGCTTTCTTT.

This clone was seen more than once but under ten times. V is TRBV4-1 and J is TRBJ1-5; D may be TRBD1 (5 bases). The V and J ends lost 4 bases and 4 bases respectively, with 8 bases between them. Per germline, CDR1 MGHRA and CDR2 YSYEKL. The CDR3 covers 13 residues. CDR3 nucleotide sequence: TGCGCCAGCAGCCTACAGGCTAATCAGCCCCAGCATTTT. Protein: CASSLQANQPQHF.

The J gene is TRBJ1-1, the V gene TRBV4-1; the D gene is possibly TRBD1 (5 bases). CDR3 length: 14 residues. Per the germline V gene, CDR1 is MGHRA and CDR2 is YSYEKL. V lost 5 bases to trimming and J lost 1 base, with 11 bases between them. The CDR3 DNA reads TGCGCCAGCAGCTACAGGCAGGGGAACACTGAAGCTTTCTTT. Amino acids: CASSYRQGNTEAFF.

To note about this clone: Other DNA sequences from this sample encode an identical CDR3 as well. For the CDR3, the DNA is TGTGCCAGCAGTGAGTGGGGACTGTCCGGTGAAGCTTTCTTT. Amino acid sequence: CASSEWGLSGEAFF. The chain couples TRBV2 to TRBJ1-1; the D gene is possibly TRBD1 (5 bases). CDR1 and CDR2 (germline): SNHLY, FYNNEI. CDR3 length equals 14 residues. V gave up 3 bases and J gave up 7 bases, with 15 bases separating them.

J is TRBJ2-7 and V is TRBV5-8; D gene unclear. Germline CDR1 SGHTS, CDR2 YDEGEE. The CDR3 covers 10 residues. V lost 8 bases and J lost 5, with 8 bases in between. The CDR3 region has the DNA TGTGCCAGTGACACCCACGAGCAGTACTTC. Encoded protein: CASDTHEQYF.

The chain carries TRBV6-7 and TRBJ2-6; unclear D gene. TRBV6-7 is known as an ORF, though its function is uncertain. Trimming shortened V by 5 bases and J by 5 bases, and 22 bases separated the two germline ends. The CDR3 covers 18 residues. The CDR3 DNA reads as TGTGCCAGCAGTCGACACAAGTATTTACAAAGTCGGGCCAACGTCCTGACTTTC. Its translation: CASSRHKYLQSRANVLTF.

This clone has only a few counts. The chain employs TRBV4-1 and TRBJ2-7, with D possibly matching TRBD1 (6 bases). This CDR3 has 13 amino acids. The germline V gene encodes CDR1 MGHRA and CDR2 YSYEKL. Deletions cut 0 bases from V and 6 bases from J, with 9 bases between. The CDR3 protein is CASSQDPGAEQYF. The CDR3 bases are TGCGCCAGCAGCCAAGACCCAGGGGCCGAGCAGTACTTC.

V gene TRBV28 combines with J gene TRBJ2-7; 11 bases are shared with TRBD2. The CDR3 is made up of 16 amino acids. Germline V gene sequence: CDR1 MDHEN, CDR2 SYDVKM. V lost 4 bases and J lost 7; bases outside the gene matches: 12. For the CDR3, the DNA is TGTGCCAGCAGTTCTGTAGCGGGGGGGCTAATCTTGGAGCAGTACTTC. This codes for CASSSVAGGLILEQYF.

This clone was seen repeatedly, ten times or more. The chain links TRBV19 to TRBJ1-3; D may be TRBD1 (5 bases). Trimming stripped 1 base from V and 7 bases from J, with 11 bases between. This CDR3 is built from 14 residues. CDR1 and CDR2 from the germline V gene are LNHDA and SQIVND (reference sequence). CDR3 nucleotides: TGTGCCAGTAGTATAGCGGCAGGGCGTAACACCATATATTTT. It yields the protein CASSIAAGRNTIYF.

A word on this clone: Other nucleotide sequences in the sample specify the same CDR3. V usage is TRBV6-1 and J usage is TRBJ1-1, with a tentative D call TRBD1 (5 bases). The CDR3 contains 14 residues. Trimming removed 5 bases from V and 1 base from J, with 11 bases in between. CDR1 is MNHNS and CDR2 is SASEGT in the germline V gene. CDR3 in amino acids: CASSTQGGNTEAFF. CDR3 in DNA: TGTGCCAGCAGTACTCAGGGAGGGAACACTGAAGCTTTCTTT.

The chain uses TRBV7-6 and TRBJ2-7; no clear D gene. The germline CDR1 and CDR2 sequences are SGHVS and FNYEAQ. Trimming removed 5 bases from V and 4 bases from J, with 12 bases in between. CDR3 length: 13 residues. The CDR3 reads CASSQGQTYEQYF. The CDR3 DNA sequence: TGTGCCAGCAGCCAAGGGCAGACATACGAGCAGTACTTC.

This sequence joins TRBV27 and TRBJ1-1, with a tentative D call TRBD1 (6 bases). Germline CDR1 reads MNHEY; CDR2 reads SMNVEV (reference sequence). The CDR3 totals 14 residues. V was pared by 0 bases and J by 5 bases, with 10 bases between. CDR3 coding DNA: TGTGCCAGCAGTTTATCTACAGGGTGGACTGAAGCTTTCTTT. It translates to CASSLSTGWTEAFF.

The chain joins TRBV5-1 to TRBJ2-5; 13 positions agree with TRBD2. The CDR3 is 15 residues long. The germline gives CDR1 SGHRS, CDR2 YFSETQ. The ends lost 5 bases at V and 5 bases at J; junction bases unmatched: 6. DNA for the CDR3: TGCGCCAGCAGTCACGGACTAGCGGGAGTGGAGACCCAGTACTTC. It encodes CASSHGLAGVETQYF.